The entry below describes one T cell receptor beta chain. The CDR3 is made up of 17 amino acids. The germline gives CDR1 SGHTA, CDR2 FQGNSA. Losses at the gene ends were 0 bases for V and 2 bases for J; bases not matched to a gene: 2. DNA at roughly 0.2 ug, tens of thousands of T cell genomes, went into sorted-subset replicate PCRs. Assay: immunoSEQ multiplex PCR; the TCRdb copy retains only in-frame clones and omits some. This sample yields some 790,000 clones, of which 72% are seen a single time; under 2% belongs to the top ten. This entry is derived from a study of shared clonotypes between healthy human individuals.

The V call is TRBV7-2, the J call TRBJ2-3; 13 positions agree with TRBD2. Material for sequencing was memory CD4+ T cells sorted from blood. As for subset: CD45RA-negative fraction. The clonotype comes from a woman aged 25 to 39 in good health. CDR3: CASSLAGTSGVTDTQYF. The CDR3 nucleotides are TGTGCCAGCAGCTTAGCTGGGACTAGCGGGGTCACAGATACGCAGTATTTT.